The rows below give T cell receptor beta chains drawn from one sample of a study of cytomegalovirus exposure and HLA in healthy donors. TCRdb's copy holds only in-frame clones and misses some; the assay was immunoSEQ multiplex PCR. The table includes roughly 150,000 clones, approximately 82% detected once. Source material: PBMCs. These receptors were obtained from a man younger than 35 in good health and CMV-seropositive. Each CDR3 is given with its conserved first and last residue. The order of the fields is D gene, J gene, CDR3 length, V gene, clone size, CDR3 DNA, CDR3 protein. D genes are given only for firm matches. For some rows the clone size is stated as once, few or many, or as a class when expanded; others skip it.

TRBD2	TRBJ2-3	16	TRBV9	NA	TGTGCCAGCAGCACCCGACTAGCGGAGGTCACAGATACGCAGTATTTT	CASSTRLAEVTDTQYF
NA	TRBJ1-5	14	TRBV6-5	once	TGTGCCAGCAGTTACTCGCGCGGGAATCAGCCCCAGCATTTT	CASSYSRGNQPQHF
NA	TRBJ2-1	12	TRBV9	NA	TGTGCCAGCAGCGCTAAATACAATGAGCAGTTCTTC	CASSAKYNEQFF
TRBD2	TRBJ2-7	17	TRBV5-1	NA	TGCGCCAGCAGCTTGGGGCTTAGCGGGATCTACTCCTACGAGCAGTACTTC	CASSLGLSGIYSYEQYF
NA	TRBJ2-7	14	TRBV7-9	NA	TGTGCCAGCAGCTTAGAAGAGGGGGACGACGAGCAGTACTTC	CASSLEEGDDEQYF
TRBD2	TRBJ2-5	16	TRBV9	NA	TGTGCCAGCAGCGTAGAGGGACTAGCGGGACGTGTGGCCCAGTACTTC	CASSVEGLAGRVAQYF
NA	TRBJ2-7	15	TRBV28	NA	TGTGCCAGCAGTTTAGGGGTAGCGGAATCCTACGAGCAGTACTTC	CASSLGVAESYEQYF
NA	TRBJ2-1	12	TRBV19	NA	TGTGCCAGTAGTATTTCTAGGGGTGAGCAGTTCTTC	CASSISRGEQFF
TRBD2	TRBJ2-3	16	TRBV7-2	NA	TGTGCCAGCAGCTCCCCCGGGACTAGCCTCCCAGATACGCAGTATTTT	CASSSPGTSLPDTQYF
NA	TRBJ2-2	18	TRBV18	NA	TGTGCCAGCTCTAGTGCTTTATGCGGTATTACGAACACCGGGGAGCTGTTTTTT	CASSSALCGITNTGELFF
TRBD2	TRBJ2-1	17	TRBV27	NA	TGTGCCAGCAGTTTATGGGCTAGCGGGATTATAGACAATGAGCAGTTCTTC	CASSLWASGIIDNEQFF
TRBD2	TRBJ2-4	19	TRBV9	once	TGTGCCAGCAGCGTAGGGGCTAGCGGGCGAGGGACAGCCAAAAACATTCAGTACTTC	CASSVGASGRGTAKNIQYF
TRBD1	TRBJ1-4	13	TRBV7-3	NA	TGTGCCAGCAGCCCGCGACAGGGTGAAAAACTGTTTTTT	CASSPRQGEKLFF
TRBD1	TRBJ1-6	15	TRBV30	once	TGTGCCTGGAGACCCCTGGGACAGGGGTATTCACCCCTCCACTTT	CAWRPLGQGYSPLHF
TRBD2	TRBJ2-7	14	TRBV28	NA	TGTGCCAGCAGCTTAGCGGGAGGGGACTACGAGCAGTACTTC	CASSLAGGDYEQYF
TRBD1	TRBJ2-7	13	TRBV15	NA	TGTGCCACCAGCAGCGGACAGGGGTACGAGCAGTACTTC	CATSSGQGYEQYF
NA	TRBJ2-3	15	TRBV6-1	NA	TGTGCCAGCGCGGCTACGGCCATGTTCACAGATACGCAGTATTTT	CASAATAMFTDTQYF
TRBD1	TRBJ1-1	13	TRBV2	NA	TGTGCCAGCAGTCAGGGGGCGGACACTGAAGCTTTCTTT	CASSQGADTEAFF
TRBD2	TRBJ2-7	13	TRBV23-1	NA	TGCGCCAGCTCCCACGGGGGGGCGGTCGAGCAGTACTTC	CASSHGGAVEQYF
NA	TRBJ2-7	14	TRBV29-1	NA	TGCAGCGTTGCAACTATGGCCAAATCCTACGAGCAGTACTTC	CSVATMAKSYEQYF
NA	TRBJ1-4	14	TRBV28	NA	TGTGCCAGCAGTTTGCGGGGACCTAATGAAAAACTGTTTTTT	CASSLRGPNEKLFF
NA	TRBJ1-5	15	TRBV2	NA	TGTGCCAGCAGTGAAAGTATGGGAGGCGGTCAGCCCCAGCATTTT	CASSESMGGGQPQHF
TRBD1	TRBJ2-5	14	TRBV6-1	NA	TGTGCCACTGTCTCGCCAGGGGGCGAAGAGACCCAGTACTTC	CATVSPGGEETQYF
NA	TRBJ1-1	12	TRBV5-6	NA	TGTGCCAGCAACCAACCACAGGGCCATCCTTTCTTT	CASNQPQGHPFF
NA	TRBJ2-2	11	TRBV29-1	once	TGCAGCGGCGGCAGCGGTGGGGAGCTGTTTTTT	CSGGSGGELFF
NA	TRBJ2-1	14	TRBV28	few	TGTGCCAGCAGTTTGCGGGTAGACTTTTGGGAGCAGTTCTTC	CASSLRVDFWEQFF
NA	TRBJ1-2	14	TRBV27	NA	TGTGCCAGCAGCTTATTGGAAGGGGTCTCTGGCTACACCTTC	CASSLLEGVSGYTF
NA	TRBJ2-1	15	TRBV7-8	NA	TGTGCCAGCAGCTTAGTTCGGGGATCCTACAATGAGCAGTTCTTC	CASSLVRGSYNEQFF
TRBD2	TRBJ2-3	16	TRBV9	NA	TGTGCCAGCAGCGTAGTTGCGGGAGTTTCGATTGATACGCAGTATTTT	CASSVVAGVSIDTQYF
TRBD2	TRBJ2-1	15	TRBV7-2	few	TGTGCCAGCAGCTTTGCAGGACTAGCGGCCAATGAGCAGTTCTTC	CASSFAGLAANEQFF
TRBD1	TRBJ1-2	13	TRBV5-1	NA	TGCGCCAGCAGTAGGACAGGGTCTTATGGCTACACCTTC	CASSRTGSYGYTF
NA	TRBJ1-5	12	TRBV2	NA	TGTGCCAGCAGTCAGTTAATCCAGCCCCAGCATTTT	CASSQLIQPQHF
TRBD1	TRBJ2-5	14	TRBV11-2	once	TGTGCCAGCAGCCCGGGACAGTACCAAGAGACCCAGTACTTC	CASSPGQYQETQYF
TRBD2	TRBJ2-5	19	TRBV14	NA	TGTGCCAGCAGCCATCTAACGGGAGGTCGAGGGGTTAACCAAGAGACCCAGTACTTC	CASSHLTGGRGVNQETQYF
TRBD2	TRBJ2-1	15	TRBV5-4	NA	TGTGCCAGCAGCCCGGGAGGGCTAGCGGACAATGAGCAGTTCTTC	CASSPGGLADNEQFF
TRBD1	TRBJ1-5	15	TRBV6-5	NA	TGTGCCAGCAGTTACTCGGGACAGGGCAATCAGCCCCAGCATTTT	CASSYSGQGNQPQHF
NA	TRBJ2-7	13	TRBV2	once	TGTGCCAGCAGTGGCGGGGTGGTCTACGAGCAGTACTTC	CASSGGVVYEQYF
TRBD2	TRBJ2-2	14	TRBV2	NA	TGTGCCAGTTCCGAGGGACTAGCGGCCGGGGAGCTGTTTTTT	CASSEGLAAGELFF
NA	TRBJ1-3	16	TRBV30	NA	TGTGCCTGGAGTGTACCAAGTGAAGCTCCTGGAAACACCATATATTTT	CAWSVPSEAPGNTIYF
NA	TRBJ1-1	16	TRBV4-2	NA	TGTGCCAGCAGCCAAGATCTCGCAGGTAGAGGGACTGAAGCTTTCTTT	CASSQDLAGRGTEAFF
TRBD1	TRBJ1-5	16	TRBV19	medium-sized	TGTGCCAGTAGCCTACTCGGGACAGGGTGGTATCAGCCCCAGCATTTT	CASSLLGTGWYQPQHF
NA	TRBJ1-2	13	TRBV28	NA	TGTGCCAGCAGTTTGAGCAGCGACTATGGCTACACCTTC	CASSLSSDYGYTF
NA	TRBJ2-5	15	TRBV21-1	NA	TGTGCCAGCAGCCCGACAGGGTGGTCGCAAGAGACCCAGTACTTC	CASSPTGWSQETQYF